This T cell receptor beta chain was profiled in a study of T cells in women clearing cervical HPV infection. For the study at large: Case blood was drawn when the lesion was first found; control blood after infection became undetectable.

Worth noting for this clone: The antigen is unknown. The sequence runs out 3 residues before the end of the CDR3; the remainder is reconstructed from the germline J gene.

immunoSEQ multiplex PCR used an average of roughly 1,300 ng genomic DNA. Assay: immunoSEQ multiplex PCR; the TCRdb copy retains only in-frame clones and omits some. This repertoire includes about 36,000 clones. V lost 6 bases, J lost 1 base, and 15 bases lay in between. The CDR3 extends over 15 amino acids. Per the germline V gene, CDR1 is LNHDA and CDR2 is SQIVND (reference sequence). Study findings and constraints: Each sample's T-cell count was unknown, possibly confounding richness. Repertoire richness, not evenness, was significantly elevated in CIN3+ cases versus controls.

The origin of this receptor is a woman aged 18-69 years with a cervical HPV16 infection that either progressed to CIN3+ or cleared (not recorded which). Sequencing was done on a sample of blood buffy coat. The gene calls are TRBV19 and TRBJ1-1; no definite D call. The CDR3 DNA, read in part, is TGTGCCAGTAGAGAAGTCCGCCGCGGGAACACTGAA. Amino acid sequence: CASREVRRGNTE. The whole CDR3 region reads CASREVRRGNTEAFF.